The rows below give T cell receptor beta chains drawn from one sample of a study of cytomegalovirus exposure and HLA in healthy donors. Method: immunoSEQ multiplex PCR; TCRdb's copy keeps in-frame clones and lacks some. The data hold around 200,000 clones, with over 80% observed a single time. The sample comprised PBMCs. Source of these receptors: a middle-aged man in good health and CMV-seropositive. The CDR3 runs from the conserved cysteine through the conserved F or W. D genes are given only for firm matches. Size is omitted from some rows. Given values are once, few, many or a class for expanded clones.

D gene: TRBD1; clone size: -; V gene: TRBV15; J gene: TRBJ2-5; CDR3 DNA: TGTGCCACCAGCAGAGGTGGCAGGGGGCGTCAAGAGACCCAGTACTTC; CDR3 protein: CATSRGGRGRQETQYF
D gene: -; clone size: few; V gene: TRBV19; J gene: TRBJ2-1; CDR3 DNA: TGTGCCAGTAGTCGTCGGTCCCCCAATGAGCAGTTCTTC; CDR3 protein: CASSRRSPNEQFF
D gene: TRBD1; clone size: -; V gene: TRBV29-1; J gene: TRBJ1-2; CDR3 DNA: TGCAGCGTCGAACAGGGGGCCGGTGGCTACACCTTC; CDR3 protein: CSVEQGAGGYTF
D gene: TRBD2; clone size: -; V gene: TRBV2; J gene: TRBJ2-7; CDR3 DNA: TGTGCCAGCAAAGGGGGGACTAGCGGCCTCGAGGAGCAGTACTTC; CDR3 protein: CASKGGTSGLEEQYF
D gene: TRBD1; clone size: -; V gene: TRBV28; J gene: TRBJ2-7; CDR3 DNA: TGTGCCAGCAGTTTAGGGACAGGGGGCGTGGACGAGCAGTACTTC; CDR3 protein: CASSLGTGGVDEQYF
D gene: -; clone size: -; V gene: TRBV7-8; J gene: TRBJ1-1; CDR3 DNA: TGTGCCAGCAGCTACGCCGGCACTGAAGCTTTCTTT; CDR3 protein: CASSYAGTEAFF
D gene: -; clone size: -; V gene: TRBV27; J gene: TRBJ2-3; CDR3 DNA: TGTGCCAGCAGTTTATCTCCATCGGGGATCCGATCCACAGATACGCAGTATTTT; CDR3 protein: CASSLSPSGIRSTDTQYF
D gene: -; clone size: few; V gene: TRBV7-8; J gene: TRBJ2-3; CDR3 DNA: TGTGCCAGCAGCTACCCAGGGACAGATACGCAGTATTTT; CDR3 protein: CASSYPGTDTQYF
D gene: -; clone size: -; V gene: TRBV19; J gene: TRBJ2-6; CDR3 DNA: TGTGCCAGTAGTCCAGACAGCTCTGGGGCCAACGTCCTGACTTTC; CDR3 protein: CASSPDSSGANVLTF
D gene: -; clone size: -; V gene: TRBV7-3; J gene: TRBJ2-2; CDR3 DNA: TGTGCCAGCAGCTTAGGGGCGCGACTCGAGACCGGGGAGCTGTTTTTT; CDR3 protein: CASSLGARLETGELFF
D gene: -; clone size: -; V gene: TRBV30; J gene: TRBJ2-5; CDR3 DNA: TGTGCCTGGAGTCAAGGGGCGCCCCGAGAGACCCAGTACTTC; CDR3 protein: CAWSQGAPRETQYF
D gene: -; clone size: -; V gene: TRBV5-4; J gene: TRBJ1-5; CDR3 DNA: TGTGCCAGCAGCTTGGAAGGGGCAGTCCAGCCCCAGCATTTT; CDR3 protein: CASSLEGAVQPQHF
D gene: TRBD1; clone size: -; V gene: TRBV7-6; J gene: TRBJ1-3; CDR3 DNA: TGTGCCAGCAGCCCGGGACAGTGGGGAGGCTCTGGAAACACCATATATTTT; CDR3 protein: CASSPGQWGGSGNTIYF
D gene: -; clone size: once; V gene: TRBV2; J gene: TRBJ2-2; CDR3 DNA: TGTGCCAGCAGTAGAGAATTCACCGGGGAGCTGTTTTTT; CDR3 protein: CASSREFTGELFF
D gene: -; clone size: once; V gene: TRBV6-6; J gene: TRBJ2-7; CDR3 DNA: TGTGCCAGCAGTTACTCGAGGCCCTCATACGAGCAGTACTTC; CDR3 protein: CASSYSRPSYEQYF
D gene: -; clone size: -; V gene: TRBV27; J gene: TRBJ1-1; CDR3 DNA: TGTGCCAGCAGGACGGGGGGCAGAAGTACTGAAGCTTTCTTT; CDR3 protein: CASRTGGRSTEAFF
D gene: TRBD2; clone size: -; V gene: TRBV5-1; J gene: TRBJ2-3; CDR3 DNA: TGCGCCACCACTCCGGGACTAGAGGTAGATACGCAGTATTTT; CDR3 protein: CATTPGLEVDTQYF
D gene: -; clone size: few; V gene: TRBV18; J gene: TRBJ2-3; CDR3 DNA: TGTGCCAGCTCACCACCGGGACTAGGGGGCGATACGCAGTATTTT; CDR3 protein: CASSPPGLGGDTQYF